These 30 T cell receptor beta chains were sequenced from one sample in a study of OX40 agonist ivuxolimab in advanced cancers. The method was immunoSEQ multiplex PCR; TCRdb's version includes in-frame clones alone and lacks a portion of them. The sample has approximately 70,000 clones; around 85% are singletons. The sample here was CD4+ or CD8+ T cells sorted from blood, taken in a trial of the OX40 agonist ivuxolimab. The receptor set was obtained from an adult with an advanced solid tumor such as melanoma, head and neck, liver or kidney cancer.

This clone was counted a single time. The chain employs TRBV27 and TRBJ2-5; possible D gene TRBD2, 5 bases. This CDR3 is built from 13 residues. With 5 bases removed from V and 3 bases from J, the gap between germline ends came to 10 bases. Germline V gives CDR1 MNHEY, CDR2 SMNVEV (reference sequence). CDR3 protein: CASSPDGEETQYF. The CDR3 bases are TGTGCCAGCAGTCCGGACGGGGAAGAGACCCAGTACTTC.

The V call is TRBV28, the J call TRBJ2-7; 11 nucleotides match TRBD1. The germline V gene encodes CDR1 MDHEN and CDR2 SYDVKM. This CDR3 has 15 amino acids. V trimming: 5 bases; J trimming: 3 bases; junction bases outside the gene matches: 6. The CDR3 DNA reads as TGTGCCAGCAGTACCTGGGACAGGGGGAACTACGAGCAGTACTTC. Translation gives CASSTWDRGNYEQYF.

In this sample, this clone turned up once. The chain combines TRBV5-5 with TRBJ1-2, with TRBD1 identical over 8 bases. This CDR3 comprises 18 residues. The trim removed 4 bases at V and 0 bases at J, leaving 14 bases unmatched. Germline values: CDR1 SGHKS, CDR2 YYEKEE (reference sequence). DNA of the CDR3: TGTGCCAGCAGCGGCCCACCGGGACAGGAGACCTCTAACTATGGCTACACCTTC. It is translated as CASSGPPGQETSNYGYTF. The full variable domain, completed using reference TRBV5-5 and TRBJ1-2, is DAGVTQSPTHLIKTRGQQVTLRCSPISGHKSVSWYQQVLGQGPQFIFQYYEKEERGRGNFPDRFSARQFPNYSSELNVNALLLGDSALYLCASSGPPGQETSNYGYTFGSGTRLTVV.

This CDR3 reads CASRSRFFQYF. The CDR3 DNA sequence: TGTGCCAGCCGATCACGCTTTTTCCAGTACTTC. The chain carries TRBV27 and TRBJ2-5; D gene uncertain. The germline CDR1 and CDR2 sequences are MNHEY and SMNVEV (reference sequence). The CDR3 is 11 amino acids. V was trimmed by 8 bases and J by 10 bases, leaving 14 bases between them.

The rearrangement joins TRBV30 to TRBJ1-2, with D maybe TRBD1 (6 bases). The CDR3 extends over 16 amino acids. V was shortened by 4 bases and J by 4 bases, with 22 bases between the two germline ends. Germline V lookup: CDR1 GTSNPN, CDR2 SVGIG (reference sequence). The CDR3 DNA follows: TGTGCCTGGAAGGCCGTCGGGGGGGGCTTTCGCTATGGCTACACCTTC. It is translated as CAWKAVGGGFRYGYTF.

The V gene is TRBV7-9, the J gene TRBJ2-7; 9 bases line up with TRBD1. From germline, CDR1 is SEHNR and CDR2 FQNEAQ (reference sequence). J was trimmed by 5 bases and V by 5 bases; bases with no gene match: 10. The CDR3 spans 15 residues. The CDR3 region is CASSRYGQGQDEQYF. CDR3 coding DNA: TGTGCCAGCAGCCGATACGGACAGGGGCAAGACGAGCAGTACTTC.

This chain connects TRBV30 to TRBJ2-7; TRBD1 might be the D (6 bases). CDR1 GTSNPN and CDR2 SVGIG come from the germline V gene (reference sequence). Deletions cut 8 bases from V and 4 bases from J, with 15 bases between. This CDR3 has 12 residues. CDR3: CAIATGAYEQYF. Written as DNA, the CDR3 is TGTGCCATCGCGACAGGAGCTTACGAGCAGTACTTC.

V and J are TRBV2 and TRBJ1-1, with no clear D. Deletions cut 0 bases from V and 2 bases from J, with 16 bases between. CDR3 length equals 17 residues. CDR1 and CDR2 (germline): SNHLY, FYNNEI. The chain's CDR3 is CASSEAAVLTINTEAFF. For the CDR3, the DNA is TGTGCCAGCAGTGAAGCCGCCGTTCTCACCATAAACACTGAAGCTTTCTTT.

The V and J genes are TRBV9 and TRBJ1-3; D call uncertain. The CDR3 has 13 residues. Germline V gene data show CDR1 as SGDLS and CDR2 as YYNGEE. Trimming took off 3 bases at V and 4 bases at J, with 8 bases between the two ends. The CDR3 here is CASSGTWGNTIYF. The CDR3 coding sequence is TGTGCCAGCAGCGGTACGTGGGGAAACACCATATATTTT.

V usage is TRBV27 and J usage is TRBJ2-2; tentatively, D is TRBD2 (6 bases). This CDR3 is 19 amino acids long. Germline CDR1 reads MNHEY; CDR2 reads SMNVEV (reference sequence). Trimming shortened V by 0 bases and J by 2 bases, and 19 bases separated the two germline ends. CDR3 in amino acids: CASSLSAFQGGVNTGELFF. As DNA, the CDR3 is TGTGCCAGCAGTTTATCCGCCTTCCAAGGAGGGGTCAACACCGGGGAGCTGTTTTTT.

This sequence joins TRBV7-9 and TRBJ1-1; D not resolved. From germline, CDR1 is SEHNR and CDR2 FQNEAQ (reference sequence). This CDR3 contains 14 residues. Trimming pared 2 bases from V and 0 bases from J, leaving 7 bases between. The CDR3 loop reads CASSLQDVNTEAFF. CDR3 DNA: TGTGCCAGCAGCTTACAGGACGTGAACACTGAAGCTTTCTTT.

Only one count was recorded for this clone. The chain recombines TRBV7-9 with TRBJ2-7; 11 nucleotides match TRBD2. V shed 5 bases and J 6 bases; nucleotides not matched to a gene: 9. The CDR3 is 15 residues long. Germline V lookup: CDR1 SEHNR, CDR2 FQNEAQ (reference sequence). The CDR3 here is CASSLPGLAGSEQYF. CDR3 DNA sequence: TGTGCCAGCAGCCTCCCCGGACTAGCGGGTTCCGAGCAGTACTTC.

The genes are TRBV28 and TRBJ1-5; a possible D gene is TRBD1 (6 bases). Trimming removed 10 bases at V and 8 bases at J, with 21 bases between. Germline CDR1 MDHEN, CDR2 SYDVKM. This CDR3 has 14 amino acids. CDR3 nucleotides: TGTGCCATCCCGGGATTGGGGGGCCGGGAGCCCCAGCATTTT. Protein sequence: CAIPGLGGREPQHF. Filled out from reference TRBV28 and TRBJ1-5, the complete variable domain reads DVKVTQSSRYLVKRTGEKVFLECVQDMDHENMFWYRQDPGLGLRLIYFSYDVKMKEKGDIPEGYSVSREKKERFSLILESASTNQTSMYLCAIPGLGGREPQHFGDGTRLSIL.

The V gene is TRBV13, the J gene TRBJ2-7; 9 nucleotides match TRBD2. This CDR3 comprises 14 residues. Losses at the gene ends were 4 bases for V and 2 bases for J; bases not matched to a gene: 3. Per germline, CDR1 PRHDT and CDR2 FYEKMQ (reference sequence). The CDR3: CASSSTSGTYEQYF. The DNA for the CDR3 is TGTGCCAGCAGCTCGACTAGCGGTACCTACGAGCAGTACTTC.

CDR3 residues: CASSLVGGSRNEQFF. The CDR3 DNA follows: TGCGCCAGCAGCTTGGTGGGCGGGAGTAGGAATGAGCAGTTCTTC. The chain combines TRBV5-1 with TRBJ2-1; 7 bases are shared with TRBD2. From germline, CDR1 is SGHRS and CDR2 YFSETQ. With 0 bases clipped from V and 7 bases from J, the junction kept 7 bases outside the gene matches. The CDR3 has 15 residues.

The rearrangement links TRBV6-5 to TRBJ2-3; perhaps TRBD1 as D (6 bases). The CDR3 contains 15 residues. With 4 bases removed from V and 0 bases from J, the gap between germline ends came to 11 bases. From germline, CDR1 is MNHEY and CDR2 SVGAGI. The CDR3 protein is CASSSPQGSTDTQYF. DNA for the CDR3: TGTGCCAGCAGTTCCCCGCAGGGGAGCACAGATACGCAGTATTTT.

This clone has just a few counts. This chain connects TRBV30 to TRBJ1-2; no clear D gene. Deletions cut 0 bases from V and 2 bases from J, with 7 bases between. The CDR3 is made up of 13 amino acids. Germline loops: CDR1 GTSNPN, CDR2 SVGIG (reference sequence). The CDR3 DNA sequence: TGTGCCTGGAGTGTAACTAGGAACTATGGCTACACCTTC. Protein sequence: CAWSVTRNYGYTF.

The rearrangement joins TRBV27 to TRBJ2-3; a possible D gene is TRBD2 (6 bases). Per germline, CDR1 MNHEY and CDR2 SMNVEV (reference sequence). V was shortened by 2 bases and J by 4 bases, with 16 bases between the two germline ends. The CDR3 length is 16 residues. CDR3 DNA: TGTGCCAGCAGTTTAATAGCGGACTCTCTGGCAGATACGCAGTATTTT. Translated: CASSLIADSLADTQYF.

The chain has TRBV7-6 and TRBJ2-3; D could derive from TRBD1 or TRBD2 (5 bases each). Germline CDR1 and CDR2: SGHVS and FNYEAQ. The V end lost 2 bases, the J end lost 0 bases, and 9 bases lay between the germline ends. The length of the CDR3 is 15 residues. CDR3 protein: CASSLRGGSTDTQYF. The CDR3 DNA is TGTGCCAGCAGCTTACGGGGCGGTAGCACAGATACGCAGTATTTT.

The rearrangement joins TRBV30 to TRBJ1-3; the match to TRBD1 covers 10 bases. The CDR3 sequence is 15 residues long. Germline V CDR1 and CDR2: GTSNPN, SVGIG (reference sequence). V was pared by 4 bases and J by 4 bases, with 7 bases of the junction left unmatched. The DNA for the CDR3 is TGTGCCTGGAACGTAAGACAGGGGGCCGGAAACACCATATATTTT. Residues: CAWNVRQGAGNTIYF.

Notes on this clone: The junction shows a germline mismatch at one end, possibly a read error. The rearrangement links TRBV7-7 to TRBJ1-4; D may be TRBD1 (5 bases). This CDR3 contains 14 residues. CDR1 SSHAT and CDR2 FNYEAQ come from the germline V gene (reference sequence). The CDR3 sequence: CASSSGLSNEKLFF. The CDR3 DNA follows: TGTGCTAGCAGCTCGGGACTTAGTAATGAAAAACTGTTTTTT.

In its sample, this clone was seen a few times. The chain employs TRBV5-6 and TRBJ2-7; 7 nucleotides line up with TRBD1. The V gene's germline CDR1 is SGHDT and CDR2 YYEEEE. This CDR3 spans 12 amino acids. V gave up 4 bases and J gave up 5 bases; unmatched junction bases: 3. CDR3 sequence (DNA): TGTGCCAGCAGCATTGGACAGGACGAGCAGTACTTC. This gives the protein CASSIGQDEQYF. The whole variable domain, filled in from reference TRBV5-6 and TRBJ2-7, reads DAGVTQSPTHLIKTRGQQVTLRCSPKSGHDTVSWYQQALGQGPQFIFQYYEEEERQRGNFPDRFSGHQFPNYSSELNVNALLLGDSALYLCASSIGQDEQYFGPGTRLTVT.

The rearrangement uses TRBV11-2 and TRBJ2-7; TRBD1 might be the D (6 bases). Germline V gives CDR1 SGHAT, CDR2 FQNNGV. Between the trimmed V and J ends, which lost 5 bases and 0 bases, there was a span of 11 bases. The CDR3 spans 14 residues. For the CDR3, the DNA is TGTGCCAGCAGCCTACGACAGGACTCCTACGAGCAGTACTTC. The encoded protein is CASSLRQDSYEQYF.

This chain uses TRBV5-1 with TRBJ1-1; D is ambiguous. Germline CDR1 SGHRS, CDR2 YFSETQ. Trimming stripped 0 bases from V and 1 base from J, with 13 bases between. The CDR3 has 16 amino acids. For the CDR3, the DNA is TGCGCCAGCAGCTTGGCCCGATCGGGAAGGAACACTGAAGCTTTCTTT. Protein sequence: CASSLARSGRNTEAFF.

This chain links TRBV5-1 with TRBJ1-2; 11 bases match TRBD1. Germline V gene sequence: CDR1 SGHRS, CDR2 YFSETQ. The V gene end was trimmed by 4 bases and the J gene end by 7 bases; junction bases not matched to a gene: 12. The CDR3 length is 16 residues. This CDR3 reads CASSRQAGQGAAGYTF. The CDR3, as DNA: TGCGCCAGCAGCCGCCAAGCTGGACAGGGGGCCGCTGGCTACACCTTC.

This chain joins TRBV18 and TRBJ2-5; D may be TRBD1 or TRBD2 (7 bases each). This CDR3 is built from 14 residues. Germline V gives CDR1 KGHSH, CDR2 LQKENI. V shed 0 bases and J shed 9 bases, with 14 bases lying between them. The CDR3: CASSPPEQGRAQYF. As DNA, the CDR3 is TGTGCCAGCTCACCACCTGAACAGGGGAGGGCCCAGTACTTC.

The chain employs TRBV2 and TRBJ1-6; 7 nucleotides align to TRBD1. The J segment lost 10 bases and the V segment lost 10 bases, leaving 13 bases of the junction unmatched. The CDR3 is 14 residues long. From germline, CDR1 is SNHLY and CDR2 FYNNEI. The CDR3 coding sequence is TGTGCCAACAAAATACAGGGGATGGGATCACCCCTCCACTTT. This sequence encodes CANKIQGMGSPLHF. Combining the CDR3 with reference TRBV2 and TRBJ1-6 gives the whole variable domain EPEVTQTPSHQVTQMGQEVILRCVPISNHLYFYWYRQILGQKVEFLVSFYNNEISEKSEIFDDQFSVERPDGSNFTLKIRSTKLEDSAMYFCANKIQGMGSPLHFGNGTRLTVT.

This chain links TRBV5-1 with TRBJ2-2; D not certain. The CDR3 length is 16 residues. The germline V and J ends were trimmed by 1 base and 0 bases, with 10 bases remaining between them. The V gene's germline CDR1 is SGHRS and CDR2 YFSETQ. As DNA, the CDR3 is TGCGCCAGCAGCTTGTATGGCAGAACGAACACCGGGGAGCTGTTTTTT. Its translation is CASSLYGRTNTGELFF.

This chain connects TRBV18 to TRBJ1-1; the D is unclear. V was shortened by 1 base and J by 7 bases, with 10 bases between the two germline ends. The germline CDR1 and CDR2 sequences are KGHSH and LQKENI. The CDR3 runs 13 residues. The CDR3 DNA follows: TGTGCCAGCTCACCACTTCAGGCGAATGAAGCTTTCTTT. It codes for CASSPLQANEAFF.

This clone was observed once. The chain employs TRBV30 and TRBJ2-7; maybe TRBD1 (5 bases). CDR1 is GTSNPN and CDR2 is SVGIG in the germline V gene (reference sequence). This CDR3 has 11 amino acids. V shed 3 bases and J shed 12 bases, with 15 bases lying between them. The CDR3 sequence: CAWRGSAGSYF. In DNA form, the CDR3 reads TGTGCCTGGAGGGGTTCGGCAGGGTCGTACTTC.